Detailed here is one T cell receptor (beta chain). The antigen is unknown. Genes and germline come from the mouse. The read finishes 4 residues shy of the CDR3 end, and the germline J gene is used to complete it. The sequencing template was cDNA reverse transcribed from extracted RNA. The method was immunoSEQ multiplex PCR; TCRdb's version includes in-frame clones alone and lacks a portion of them. The sample yields roughly 120,000 clones, without any singletons. The V gene lost 3 bases and the J gene lost 4 bases, with 7 bases spanning the gap. The germline gives CDR1 NSQYPW, CDR2 LRSPGD (reference sequence). The CDR3 runs 13 residues. These data belong to a study of CD8+ T cells in alopecia areata. The study, taken as a whole, reports: Unlike in mice, where it was clearer, TCR sharing across patients was less clear, possibly HLA-related. Lesional scalp exceeded normal scalp in clonality, especially in alopecia totalis/universalis.

The sequence was collected from a C3H/HeJ mouse with alopecia areata. This line is of MHC haplotype H2-k. Input material: lesional skin. The chain combines TRBV1 with TRBJ2-1, with D hard to call. This chain's CDR3 is CTCSADIYAEQFF. CDR3 DNA, as far as it was read: TGCACCTGCAGTGCCGACATTTATGCT.